This is a list of T cell receptor beta chains from one sample in a study of Ad26.COV2.S vaccination and SARS-CoV-2 variants. Profiling relied on immunoSEQ multiplex PCR, and the TCRdb table lists in-frame clones only, not all of them. Here the sample spans roughly 380,000 clones, 85% to 90% being singletons. This material consisted of peripheral blood, taken in a trial of Ad26.COV2.S vaccine versus placebo. These receptors were taken from a person aged 18-60 years who received the Ad26.COV2.S COVID-19 vaccine or a placebo. Both conserved end residues are part of each CDR3. D genes are given only for firm matches. Clone sizes are given selectively: once, few, many, or a class where the clone is expanded.

v_call	d_call	clone_size	j_call	cdr3_aa	cdr3_nt
TRBV11-3	-	-	TRBJ2-3	CASSLAWGSSTDTQYF	TGTGCCAGCAGCTTAGCGTGGGGGAGTAGCACAGATACGCAGTATTTT
TRBV9	-	-	TRBJ2-2	CASSVGLAPGELFF	TGTGCCAGCAGCGTAGGCCTAGCCCCCGGGGAGCTGTTTTTT
TRBV5-8	-	-	TRBJ2-1	CASSLYPFF	TGTGCCAGCAGCTTGTATCCGTTCTTC
TRBV2	-	few	TRBJ2-7	CASRGTAGYEQYF	TGTGCCAGCAGAGGGACAGCGGGCTACGAGCAGTACTTC
TRBV19	-	-	TRBJ1-5	CASGTTVQPQHF	TGTGCCAGTGGCACAACGGTTCAGCCCCAGCATTTT
TRBV28	-	few	TRBJ2-7	CASKRTGQAYEQYF	TGTGCCAGCAAGCGAACAGGGCAGGCCTACGAGCAGTACTTC
TRBV7-2	-	-	TRBJ2-5	CASTPRVLVHETQYF	TGTGCCAGCACGCCGCGGGTTTTGGTGCACGAGACCCAGTACTTC
TRBV2	-	-	TRBJ2-1	CASTLTGLGEQFF	TGTGCCAGCACGTTAACAGGGCTGGGAGAGCAGTTCTTC
TRBV9	-	-	TRBJ2-7	CASSATGRGLEQYF	TGTGCCAGCAGCGCGACGGGCCGGGGGCTCGAGCAGTACTTC
TRBV6-2/TRBV6-3	TRBD1	-	TRBJ1-6	CASSYDRTGGFSPLHF	TGTGCCAGCAGTTACGATAGGACAGGGGGATTTTCACCCCTCCACTTT
TRBV6-5	-	-	TRBJ1-2	CASTRHLYGYTF	TGTGCCAGCACGCGCCACCTCTATGGCTACACCTTC
TRBV9	TRBD1	few	TRBJ1-1	CASSVRPDRYTEAFF	TGTGCCAGCAGCGTCCGTCCGGACAGGTACACTGAAGCTTTCTTT
TRBV4-1	-	-	TRBJ2-3	CAIKGVDTQYF	TGCGCCATTAAGGGGGTGGATACGCAGTATTTT
TRBV19	-	-	TRBJ1-6	CASSPRVYNSPLHF	TGTGCCAGTAGTCCTCGGGTCTATAATTCACCCCTCCACTTT
TRBV11-2	TRBD2	-	TRBJ2-2	CASGRQRGGTGELFF	TGTGCCAGCGGACGGCAGCGGGGGGGTACCGGGGAGCTGTTTTTT
TRBV7-9	-	-	TRBJ1-6	CASRRGLDSPLHF	TGTGCCAGCAGAAGAGGTTTGGATTCACCCCTCCACTTT
TRBV29-1	-	-	TRBJ2-5	CSARELGETQYF	TGCAGCGCCCGGGAGTTAGGGGAGACCCAGTACTTC
TRBV5-1	-	-	TRBJ1-3	CASSSSGGSGNTIYF	TGCGCCAGCAGCTCCTCGGGGGGGTCTGGAAACACCATATATTTT
TRBV6-2/TRBV6-3	TRBD2	-	TRBJ2-3	CASSEAGGRDTQYF	TGTGCCAGCAGCGAAGCGGGGGGTCGGGATACGCAGTATTTT
TRBV27	TRBD1	-	TRBJ2-7	CASSPRQGAPYEQYF	TGTGCCAGCAGTCCCAGACAGGGGGCCCCCTACGAGCAGTACTTC
TRBV4-2	TRBD1	-	TRBJ2-1	CASSQGQGMFF	TGTGCCAGCAGCCAGGGACAGGGAATGTTCTTC
TRBV5-1	-	-	TRBJ2-5	CASSQGFQTQYF	TGCGCCAGCAGCCAGGGGTTTCAGACCCAGTACTTC
TRBV5-4	TRBD1	few	TRBJ1-2	CASSLGGGVDPNYGYTF	TGTGCCAGCAGCTTGGGAGGGGGCGTGGACCCTAACTATGGCTACACCTTC
TRBV15	-	-	TRBJ2-7	CATSSLHDISYEQYF	TGTGCCACCAGCTCACTACACGACATTTCCTACGAGCAGTACTTC
TRBV29-1	TRBD2	-	TRBJ2-3	CSAPTSFTDTQYF	TGCAGCGCCCCGACTAGCTTCACAGATACGCAGTATTTT
TRBV5-8	-	-	TRBJ2-1	CASSLGTNEQFF	TGTGCCAGCAGCCTCGGGACAAATGAGCAGTTCTTC